Following are 8 T cell receptor beta chains from one sample sequenced in a study of blood T cell repertoires in COVID-19 (dated by TCRdb to the early 2020s). Receptor amplification or capture employed the immunoSEQ multiplex PCR assay. Not all clones reach the TCRdb copy of this immuneACCESS table, which keeps in-frame sequences only. Checked studies attribute under half of the gap to unresolved V genes and leave the rest unexplained. Counted in this sample were 150,000 to 200,000 clones; 70% to 85% of them appeared once. The ten largest clonotypes hold under 6.5% of the sample. Sequenced material: PBMCs or T cells enriched from blood (not recorded which). The receptors derive from a woman between 55 and 75 years old with acute COVID-19.

In nucleotides, the CDR3 is TGCAGCGTCGCGGGACAGCAGAACACTGAAGCTTTCTTT. Translation: CSVAGQQNTEAFF. The V call is TRBV29-1, the J call TRBJ1-1; 7 nucleotides match TRBD1. J lost 1 base, V lost 6 bases, and 5 bases had no gene match. Germline V gene data show CDR1 as SQVTM and CDR2 as ANQGSEA. CDR3 length: 13 amino acids.

The rearrangement uses TRBV5-4 and TRBJ2-1; 9 bases are a match to TRBD2. CDR1 and CDR2 from the germline V gene are SGHNT and YYREEE (reference sequence). V gave up 2 bases and J gave up 9 bases; unmatched junction bases: 12. CDR3 length: 16 amino acids. The CDR3 loop reads CASSFPRGGAFGEQFF. In nucleotides, the CDR3 is TGTGCCAGCAGCTTCCCCCGCGGGGGGGCCTTCGGTGAGCAGTTCTTC.

The chain couples TRBV7-9 to TRBJ2-7; D gene uncertain. V dropped 3 bases and J dropped 10 bases, with 16 bases sitting between them. This CDR3 region has 13 residues. The V gene's germline CDR1 is SEHNR and CDR2 FQNEAQ (reference sequence). The CDR3 DNA follows: TGTGCCAGCAGCTTCCAGCCCGGCCAGGCCCAGTACTTC. Its translation: CASSFQPGQAQYF.

The genes are TRBV27 and TRBJ2-7; D perhaps matches TRBD2 (6 bases). Germline assignment: CDR1 MNHEY and CDR2 SMNVEV (reference sequence). The CDR3 runs to 14 residues. The V gene lost 3 bases and the J gene lost 7 bases, with 16 bases spanning the gap. For the CDR3, the DNA is TGTGCCAGCAGTTTCTCGGACGGCGGGACGGAGCAGTACTTC. This sequence encodes CASSFSDGGTEQYF.

The rearrangement links TRBV7-8 to TRBJ2-7; possible D gene TRBD1, 6 bases. V lost 2 bases and J lost 5, with 13 bases in between. This CDR3 contains 14 residues. Germline loops: CDR1 SGHVS, CDR2 FQNEAQ. The CDR3, as DNA: TGTGCCAGCAGCTTACGAGGGGGTATTGACGAGCAGTACTTC. Its translation is CASSLRGGIDEQYF.

In its sample, this clone was seen a few times. This chain joins TRBV7-9 and TRBJ1-3, with 9 bases matching TRBD1. J lost 2 bases, V lost 5 bases, and 4 bases had no gene match. Germline V lookup: CDR1 SEHNR, CDR2 FQNEAQ (reference sequence). This CDR3 has 15 amino acids. CDR3 DNA sequence: TGTGCCAGCAGCCTCGGGACAGGGACTGGAAACACCATATATTTT. Its protein product is CASSLGTGTGNTIYF. Looking up the rest from reference TRBV7-9 and TRBJ1-3 gives the full variable domain: DTGVSQNPRHKITKRGQNVTFRCDPISEHNRLYWYRQTLGQGPEFLTYFQNEAQLEKSRLLSDRFSAERPKGSFSTLEIQRTEQGDSAMYLCASSLGTGTGNTIYFGEGSWLTVV.

The chain couples TRBV11-2 to TRBJ1-2, with D unresolved. V was shortened by 2 bases and J by 8 bases, with 12 bases between the two germline ends. This CDR3 spans 13 amino acids. CDR1 is SGHAT and CDR2 is FQNNGV in the germline V gene. The CDR3 here is CASSLQLNGGYTF. The CDR3 DNA reads TGTGCCAGCAGCTTACAACTAAATGGAGGCTACACCTTC.

This chain uses TRBV4-2 with TRBJ1-2, with 11 positions matching TRBD1. The CDR3 has 16 amino acids. CDR1 is LGHNA, CDR2 YNFKEQ, per germline. J lost 3 bases, V lost 1 base, and 4 bases had no gene match. The CDR3 bases are TGTGCCAGCAGCCAAGCCGGGACAGGGGGTCACTATGGCTACACCTTC. Translation: CASSQAGTGGHYGYTF.